A selection of T cell receptor beta chains follows, all from one sample in a study of blood T cell repertoires in COVID-19. The protocol was immunoSEQ multiplex PCR, while the TCRdb copy is restricted to in-frame clones and leaves out a portion. There are around 98,000 clones in the sample; around nine tenths occur only once, and approximately 4.5% lies in the top ten. The sequenced material came from peripheral blood. The receptors derive from a man between 65 and 85 years old with acute or convalescent COVID-19. The CDR3 runs from the conserved cysteine through the conserved F or W. The D gene is left open where the match is weak. Not every row has a clone size; where given, it reads once, few, many or a size class.

>.|17|TRBJ2-6|TRBV6-6|.
CASSRQVGSSGANVLTF
TGTGCCAGCAGTCGCCAGGTTGGGAGCTCTGGGGCCAACGTCCTGACTTTC
>.|12|TRBJ1-2|TRBV30|.
CAGVEGIYGYTF
TGTGCGGGTGTGGAGGGGATCTATGGCTACACCTTC
>.|18|TRBJ1-4|TRBV19|.
CASSIWRGKGATNEKLFF
TGTGCCAGTAGTATTTGGAGGGGAAAAGGTGCAACTAATGAAAAACTGTTTTTT
>TRBD2|14|TRBJ2-1|TRBV5-1|.
CATRVTGGHNEQFF
TGCGCCACCCGGGTAACGGGGGGGCACAATGAGCAGTTCTTC
>TRBD1|16|TRBJ2-2|TRBV18|.
CASPGGTGANTGELFF
TGTGCCAGCCCCGGGGGGACAGGGGCGAACACCGGGGAGCTGTTTTTT
>TRBD1|13|TRBJ1-2|TRBV5-4|.
CASRQGTGYGYTF
TGTGCCAGCAGACAAGGGACAGGGTATGGCTACACCTTC
>.|16|TRBJ1-5|TRBV19|once
CASSIEAVYSNQPQHF
TGTGCCAGTAGTATCGAGGCAGTGTATAGCAATCAGCCCCAGCATTTT
>TRBD2|14|TRBJ2-5|TRBV5-5|.
CASSFLAGGETQYF
TGTGCCAGCAGCTTTCTAGCGGGGGGAGAGACCCAGTACTTC
>.|16|TRBJ2-2|TRBV5-1|.
CASSLDGGTNTGELFF
TGCGCCAGCAGCTTGGATGGGGGGACGAACACCGGGGAGCTGTTTTTT
>.|13|TRBJ1-1|TRBV23-1|.
CASSPTGNTEAFF
TGCGCCAGCAGTCCGACAGGGAACACTGAAGCTTTCTTT
>.|12|TRBJ1-3|TRBV3-1/TRBV3-2|.
CASSHTGNTIYF
TGTGCCAGCAGCCACACTGGAAACACCATATATTTT
>.|15|TRBJ2-2|TRBV6-5|.
CATPGRGRNTGELFF
TGTGCCACCCCGGGGCGGGGTAGGAACACCGGGGAGCTGTTTTTT
>TRBD1|14|TRBJ2-3|TRBV29-1|.
CSVERDRGVDTQYF
TGCAGCGTTGAGAGGGACAGGGGAGTTGATACGCAGTATTTT
>TRBD1|14|TRBJ1-4|TRBV2|.
CASRWTGANEKLFF
TGTGCCAGCAGATGGACAGGGGCTAATGAAAAACTGTTTTTT
>.|16|TRBJ2-1|TRBV10-3|.
CAISESAGAGYNEQFF
TGTGCCATCAGTGAGTCGGCCGGGGCGGGGTACAATGAGCAGTTCTTC
>.|15|TRBJ1-3|TRBV11-2|once
CASSIRSVSGNTIYF
TGTGCCAGCAGCATCCGATCAGTTTCTGGAAACACCATATATTTT
>TRBD1|17|TRBJ1-6|TRBV28|.
CASSLSSPDRGGSPLHF
TGTGCCAGCAGTTTAAGTTCCCCGGACAGGGGGGGTTCACCCCTCCACTTT
>.|15|TRBJ2-1|TRBV5-4|.
CASSLSRGAGNEQFF
TGTGCCAGCAGCTTATCCAGGGGGGCGGGCAATGAGCAGTTCTTC
>.|14|TRBJ1-6|TRBV5-1|.
CASSLAGLGSPLHF
TGCGCCAGCAGCTTGGCGGGTCTTGGTTCACCCCTCCACTTT
>TRBD2|13|TRBJ2-7|TRBV5-5|.
CASSPPREGEQYF
TGTGCCAGCAGCCCTCCTCGGGAGGGCGAGCAGTACTTC
>TRBD1|17|TRBJ2-1|TRBV6-1|.
CASSEEGRGRPLNEQFF
TGTGCCAGCAGTGAAGAAGGAAGGGGGCGCCCACTCAATGAGCAGTTCTTC
>.|13|TRBJ2-1|TRBV2|.
CASSEARRDEQFF
TGTGCCAGCAGTGAAGCGAGACGGGATGAGCAGTTCTTC
>.|15|TRBJ2-7|TRBV30|.
CAWSVRGLVNYEQYF
TGTGCCTGGAGTGTAAGGGGTTTAGTGAACTACGAGCAGTACTTC
>.|17|TRBJ1-5|TRBV28|.
CASSSGLEAGGNQPQHF
TGTGCCAGCAGTTCTGGACTCGAAGCAGGGGGCAATCAGCCCCAGCATTTT
>TRBD1|13|TRBJ1-2|TRBV10-3|.
CAISEDRNYGYTF
TGTGCCATCAGCGAGGACAGGAACTATGGCTACACCTTC